This entry features one T cell receptor beta chain sequence. Antigen unknown. This specimen comes from a study of early T cells in non-severe SARS-CoV-2 infection. About the research overall: Chains were unpaired, as sequencing was done on bulk RNA from unsorted whole blood. Study results and caveats: Sequences matched to VDJdb favored anti-spike CD8 responses, while private and CD4 specificities were missed.

Each single cDNA molecule received a unique molecular identifier. MiXCR, run by TCRdb on the 5' RACE reads, gives a single entry per CDR3 protein. The table lists some 35,000 distinct CDR3 sequences, about 6.8% of them singletons. Germline CDR1 is SGHTS and CDR2 is YDEGEE. Deletions cut 7 bases from V and 6 bases from J, with 24 bases between. The CDR3 length is 16 residues. The chain is built from TRBV5-8 and TRBJ2-3; D perhaps matches TRBD2 (5 bases). The specimen was whole blood, collected at baseline. The sequence came from an adult who was a healthcare worker with PCR-confirmed SARS-CoV-2 infection or an uninfected control (not recorded which). CDR3 nucleotides: TGTGCCAGCCGCGTAGGTGTCACTAGTGTGGGGGATACGCAGTATTTT. This encodes CASRVGVTSVGDTQYF.